This TCR beta chain was identified during a study of blood T cell repertoires in COVID-19 (dated by TCRdb to the early 2020s). Regarding the study in general: Samples covering the acute and convalescent phases of COVID-19 were provided by collaborators in the United States, Italy and Spain. The material from the prospective study consisted of cDNA or gDNA derived from T cells, B-cell-depleted T cells, or PBMCs. Deeply sampled blood TCRbeta repertoires from subjects exposed to, actively infected with, or recovered from COVID-19 were included in the dataset. The repertoires were released in a freely available public database intended as a resource for research on the immune response to SARS-CoV-2. Samples were obtained from the ongoing ImmuneRACE study (first 160 participants) and from 1,000 to 1,500 subjects provided by 6 global collaborators. The sample metadata nearly always contained a de-identified subject ID, COVID-19 status, age in years and sex. Where HLA class I and class II types were available, the types were taken from metadata supplied by the sample provider, not from assay-based typing. General study outcomes and caveats: The quantity of clinical and demographic metadata differed by source and by participant and was supplied without curation.

TCRbeta CDR3 regions were amplified from genomic DNA using the immunoSEQ Assay, a bias-controlled multiplex PCR. The study's processing was this. Nucleated cell counts per sample were estimated from amplification of reference gene primers within the assay. Sequence reads were collapsed and filtered to measure the absolute abundance of every unique TCRbeta CDR3 rearrangement. For each sample, productive Simpson clonality was calculated as the square root of Simpson's diversity index across productive rearrangements. The immuneACCESS repertoire file appears here via TCRdb, limited to in-frame rearrangements. These files lack a portion of the clones; in checked studies, under half of the deficit traces to unresolved V genes, and the cause of the others is not known. Clone size and V and J calls were adopted from that table, with D and trimming inferred from the DNA. Counted in this sample were over 70,000 clones; 65% to 90% of them appeared once. Under 7.5% of the sample is in the top ten clones.

One collaborating source in Seattle enrolled patients while the patients were actively infected and followed the patients over time throughout the course of disease. Whole blood was collected in K2EDTA tubes by collaborating institutions according to the institutions' own protocols. For TCRbeta analysis, collaborators shipped samples in one of three forms: frozen whole blood, isolated PBMCs, or DNA extracted from either of those sample types. Comments on this clone: The antigen it recognizes is unknown. No base quality information exists; no much larger clone differs at one position.

Sequencing was carried out using peripheral blood. This TCR came from a man aged 30 to 45 with COVID-19, enrolled during active disease.

The CDR3 reads CASSQPGQGDTEAFF. The DNA sequence follows: TGTGCCAGCAGCCAACCCGGACAGGGAGACACTGAAGCTTTCTTT. This receptor chain uses TRBV4-2 and TRBJ1-1, with TRBD1 identical over 8 junction bases. There are 15 amino acids in the CDR3, from cysteine to phenylalanine inclusive. Only CDR3 DNA remains: 45 bases, in frame from the first base. CDR1 LGHNA and CDR2 YNFKEQ were looked up in the germline V gene. From V the trimming removes 2 bases and from J it removes 3 bases, while the gene matches leave 5 bases of the junction unaccounted for.